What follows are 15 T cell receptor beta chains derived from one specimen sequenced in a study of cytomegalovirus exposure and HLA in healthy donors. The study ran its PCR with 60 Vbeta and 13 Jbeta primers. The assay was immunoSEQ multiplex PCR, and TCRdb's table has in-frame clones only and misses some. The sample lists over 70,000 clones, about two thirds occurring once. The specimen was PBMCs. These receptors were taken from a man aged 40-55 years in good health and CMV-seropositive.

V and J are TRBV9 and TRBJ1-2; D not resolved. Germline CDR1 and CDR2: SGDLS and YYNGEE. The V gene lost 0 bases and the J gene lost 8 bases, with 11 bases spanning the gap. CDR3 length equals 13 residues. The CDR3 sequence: CASSVVEGNGYTF. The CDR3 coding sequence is TGTGCCAGCAGCGTAGTAGAGGGAAACGGCTACACCTTC.

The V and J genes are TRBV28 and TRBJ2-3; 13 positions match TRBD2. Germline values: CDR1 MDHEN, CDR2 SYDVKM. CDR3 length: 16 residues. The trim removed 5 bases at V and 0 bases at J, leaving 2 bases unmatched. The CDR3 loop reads CASSQLAGGSTDTQYF. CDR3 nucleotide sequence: TGTGCCAGCAGTCAACTAGCGGGAGGGAGCACAGATACGCAGTATTTT.

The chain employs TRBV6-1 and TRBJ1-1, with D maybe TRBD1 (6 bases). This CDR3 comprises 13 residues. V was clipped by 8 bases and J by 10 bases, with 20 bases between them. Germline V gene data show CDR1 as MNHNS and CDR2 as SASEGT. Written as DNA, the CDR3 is TGTGCCAGCGAGGGGGGGTCCACAGTCAGAGCTTTCTTT. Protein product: CASEGGSTVRAFF.

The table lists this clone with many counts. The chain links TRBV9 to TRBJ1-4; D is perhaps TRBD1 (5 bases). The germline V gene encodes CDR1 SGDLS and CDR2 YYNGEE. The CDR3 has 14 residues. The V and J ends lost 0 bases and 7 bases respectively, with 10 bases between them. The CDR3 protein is CASSVDGQGEKLFF. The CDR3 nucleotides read TGTGCCAGCAGCGTAGACGGGCAGGGTGAAAAACTGTTTTTT.

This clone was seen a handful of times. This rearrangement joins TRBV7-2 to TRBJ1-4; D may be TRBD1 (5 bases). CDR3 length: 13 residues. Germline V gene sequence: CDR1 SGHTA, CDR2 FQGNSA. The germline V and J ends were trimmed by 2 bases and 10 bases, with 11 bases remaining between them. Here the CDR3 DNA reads TGTGCCAGCAGCTTATTGCAGGGAGGAAAACTGTTTTTT. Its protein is CASSLLQGGKLFF. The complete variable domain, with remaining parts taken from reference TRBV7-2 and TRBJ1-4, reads GAGVSQSPSNKVTEKGKDVELRCDPISGHTALYWYRQSLGQGLEFLIYFQGNSAPDKSGLPSDRFSAERTGGSVSTLTIQRTQQEDSAVYLCASSLLQGGKLFFGSGTQLSVL.

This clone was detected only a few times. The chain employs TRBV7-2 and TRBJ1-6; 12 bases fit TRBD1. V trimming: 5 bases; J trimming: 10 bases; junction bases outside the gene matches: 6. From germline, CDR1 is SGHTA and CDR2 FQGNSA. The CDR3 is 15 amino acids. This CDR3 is CASSQGTGGRSPLHF. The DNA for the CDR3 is TGTGCCAGCAGCCAAGGGACAGGGGGCAGGTCACCCCTCCACTTT.

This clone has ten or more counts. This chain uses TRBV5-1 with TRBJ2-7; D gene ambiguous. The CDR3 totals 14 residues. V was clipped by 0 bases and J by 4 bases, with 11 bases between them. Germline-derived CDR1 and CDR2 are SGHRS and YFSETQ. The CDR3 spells CASSLAGQIYEQYF. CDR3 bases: TGCGCCAGCAGCTTGGCTGGGCAGATTTACGAGCAGTACTTC.

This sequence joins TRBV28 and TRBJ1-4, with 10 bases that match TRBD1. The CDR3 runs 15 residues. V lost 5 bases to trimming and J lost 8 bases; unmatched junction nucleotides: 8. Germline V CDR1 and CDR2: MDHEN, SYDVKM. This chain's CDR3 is CASSPGQGVREKLFF. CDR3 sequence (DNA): TGTGCCAGCAGTCCCGGACAGGGGGTGAGGGAAAAACTGTTTTTT.

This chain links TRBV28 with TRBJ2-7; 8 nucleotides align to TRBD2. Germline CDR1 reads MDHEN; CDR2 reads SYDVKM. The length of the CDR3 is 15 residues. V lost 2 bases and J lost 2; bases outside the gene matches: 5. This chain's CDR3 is CASSLQTSETYEQYF. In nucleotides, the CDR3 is TGTGCCAGCAGTTTACAGACTAGCGAGACCTACGAGCAGTACTTC.

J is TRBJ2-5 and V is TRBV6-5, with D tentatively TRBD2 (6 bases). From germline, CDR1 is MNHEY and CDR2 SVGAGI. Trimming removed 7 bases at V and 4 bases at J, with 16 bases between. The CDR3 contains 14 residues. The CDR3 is CASTLGGRRETQYF. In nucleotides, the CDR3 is TGTGCCAGCACTTTGGGGGGTCGGAGAGAGACCCAGTACTTC.

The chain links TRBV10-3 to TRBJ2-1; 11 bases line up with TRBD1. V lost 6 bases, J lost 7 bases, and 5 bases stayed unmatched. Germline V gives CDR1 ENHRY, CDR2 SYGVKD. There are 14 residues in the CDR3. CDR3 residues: CAIRGTGGRNEQFF. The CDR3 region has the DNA TGTGCCATCAGGGGGACAGGGGGGCGTAATGAGCAGTTCTTC.

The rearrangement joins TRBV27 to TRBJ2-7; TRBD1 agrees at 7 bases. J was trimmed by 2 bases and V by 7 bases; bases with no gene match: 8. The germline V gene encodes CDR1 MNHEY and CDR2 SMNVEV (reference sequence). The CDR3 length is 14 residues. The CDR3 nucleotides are TGTGCCAGCACCACCCGGGACAGCCCCTACGAGCAGTACTTC. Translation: CASTTRDSPYEQYF.

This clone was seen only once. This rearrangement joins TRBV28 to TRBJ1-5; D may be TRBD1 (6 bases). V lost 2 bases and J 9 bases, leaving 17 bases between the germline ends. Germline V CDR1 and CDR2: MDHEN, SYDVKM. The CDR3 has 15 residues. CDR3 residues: CASSLETGAMGPQHF. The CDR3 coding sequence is TGTGCCAGCAGTTTAGAGACAGGAGCCATGGGGCCCCAGCATTTT.

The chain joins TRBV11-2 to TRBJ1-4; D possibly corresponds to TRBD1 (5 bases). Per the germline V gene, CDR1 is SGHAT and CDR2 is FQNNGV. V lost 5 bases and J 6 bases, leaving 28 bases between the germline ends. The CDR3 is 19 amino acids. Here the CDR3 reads CASSPAFFGEGGQDEKLFF. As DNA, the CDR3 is TGTGCCAGCAGCCCCGCTTTTTTCGGGGAGGGAGGACAAGATGAAAAACTGTTTTTT.

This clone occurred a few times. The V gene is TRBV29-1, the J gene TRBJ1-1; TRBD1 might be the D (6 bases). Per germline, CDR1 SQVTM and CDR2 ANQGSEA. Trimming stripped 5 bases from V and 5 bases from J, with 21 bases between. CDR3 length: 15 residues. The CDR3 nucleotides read TGCAGCGTTTGGGGAGGGGGAGTAAGTTCGACTGAAGCTTTCTTT. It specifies CSVWGGGVSSTEAFF.